The 19 T cell receptor beta chains given below trace back to one sample, sequenced in a study of early stage breast cancer tumors. Sequenced by immunoSEQ multiplex PCR; TCRdb stores in-frame clones only, minus some. The table lists 45,000 to 60,000 clones, 80% to 95% of them singletons. Sequenced sample: blood. The receptors here all came from a person aged 70 to 85 with breast cancer.

The chain is built from TRBV10-3 and TRBJ2-7; D possibly corresponds to TRBD1 (6 bases). V lost 6 bases to trimming and J lost 4 bases, with 16 bases between them. This CDR3 contains 14 residues. Germline V gives CDR1 ENHRY, CDR2 SYGVKD. The CDR3 here is CAIRDRATPYEQYF. CDR3 coding DNA: TGTGCCATCAGGGACAGAGCGACACCGTACGAGCAGTACTTC.

The J gene is TRBJ2-7, the V gene TRBV10-3; D might be TRBD2 (6 bases). Trimming stripped 4 bases from V and 1 base from J, with 35 bases between. The germline V gene encodes CDR1 ENHRY and CDR2 SYGVKD. This CDR3 region has 22 residues. The CDR3 DNA follows: TGTGCCATCAGTGGACGGGATAATCCCTACCAGCGGGTGAACCGGAATTCCTACGAGCAGTACTTC. Encoded protein: CAISGRDNPYQRVNRNSYEQYF.

V is TRBV6-6 and J is TRBJ1-3; 7 positions agree with TRBD1. V lost 6 bases to trimming and J lost 4 bases; unmatched junction nucleotides: 3. Germline V gene data show CDR1 as MNHNY and CDR2 as SVGAGI (reference sequence). This CDR3 is built from 13 residues. CDR3 bases: TGTGCCAGCAGGGGACAGTTGGGAAACACCATATATTTT. It yields the protein CASRGQLGNTIYF.

The chain is built from TRBV19 and TRBJ2-7; 10 positions agree with TRBD2. In germline, CDR1 is LNHDA, CDR2 SQIVND (reference sequence). Trimming removed 7 bases from V and 7 bases from J; junction bases left unmatched: 16. The CDR3 is made up of 16 amino acids. CDR3: CASTLGRLAGVKEQYF. Here the CDR3 DNA reads TGTGCCAGTACTCTTGGGCGGCTAGCGGGGGTAAAGGAGCAGTACTTC.

This chain links TRBV7-8 with TRBJ1-6, with D perhaps TRBD1 (5 bases). The CDR3 has 13 residues. Germline CDR1 and CDR2: SGHVS and FQNEAQ. V was shortened by 5 bases and J by 8 bases, with 10 bases between the two germline ends. The CDR3 DNA sequence: TGTGCCAGCAGCATCAGGGACTATTCACCCCTCCACTTT. Translation gives CASSIRDYSPLHF.

The chain couples TRBV4-3 to TRBJ2-7; the match to TRBD2 covers 10 bases. The germline V gene encodes CDR1 LGHNA and CDR2 YSLEER. The CDR3 contains 16 residues. V shed 0 bases, J shed 2 bases, and the junction held 4 bases outside the gene matches. CDR3 coding DNA: TGCGCCAGCAGCCAAGACCTAGCGGGGGCTACCTACGAGCAGTACTTC. It yields the protein CASSQDLAGATYEQYF.

The chain uses TRBV5-6 and TRBJ2-5; D may be TRBD2 (6 bases). The CDR3 runs 16 residues. Trimming pared 1 base from V and 2 bases from J, leaving 15 bases between. Germline CDR1 and CDR2: SGHDT and YYEEEE. CDR3 protein: CASSLSTGAGQETQYF. The CDR3 nucleotides read TGTGCCAGCAGCTTGTCGACCGGGGCGGGACAAGAGACCCAGTACTTC.

This chain joins TRBV6-6 and TRBJ2-7, with 8 bases fitting TRBD1. The CDR3 length is 16 residues. Germline CDR1 reads MNHNY; CDR2 reads SVGAGI (reference sequence). The junction had 8 bases not matched to a gene; V was cut back by 0 bases and J by 4 bases. The CDR3 sequence: CASSYSELRQGYEQYF. The CDR3 DNA reads TGTGCCAGCAGTTACTCGGAGCTGAGACAGGGGTACGAGCAGTACTTC.

This chain uses TRBV12-5 with TRBJ2-3; possible D gene TRBD2, 5 bases. The germline V gene has CDR1 LGHNT and CDR2 FRNRAP. The CDR3 totals 16 residues. The V gene lost 0 bases and the J gene lost 3 bases, with 13 bases spanning the gap. CDR3 loop: CASGLVLAGGTDTQYF. The DNA of the CDR3 is TGTGCTAGTGGTTTGGTACTCGCGGGCGGAACAGATACGCAGTATTTT.

V gene TRBV5-5 combines with J gene TRBJ1-1; D possibly corresponds to TRBD1 (5 bases). CDR1 is SGHKS and CDR2 is YYEKEE in the germline V gene (reference sequence). Trimming cost V 0 bases and J 2 bases, with 14 bases left between them. The CDR3 consists of 16 residues. The CDR3 coding sequence is TGTGCCAGCAGCTTGGCCGCCCAGACAGTAAACACTGAAGCTTTCTTT. Translated: CASSLAAQTVNTEAFF.

Regarding this clone: As the CDR3 is not closed by the conserved phenylalanine or tryptophan, this likely results from a read error. No DNA is shown, since the ends of the CDR3 on it are uncertain; the CDR3 is the one TCRdb lists. V is TRBV23-1 and J is TRBJ2-7; the listed D gene, TRBD1, was not tested against the DNA. TRBV23-1 is an ORF, with its function uncertain. Both ends counted, the CDR3 spans 10 residues. This CDR3 reads CASSQKQGAN.

The chain employs TRBV5-4 and TRBJ2-7; 10 bases map to TRBD2. The V gene's germline CDR1 is SGHNT and CDR2 YYREEE (reference sequence). The CDR3 extends over 15 amino acids. Trimming took 0 bases from V and 4 from J; bases not matched to a gene: 4. DNA for the CDR3: TGTGCCAGCAGCTTGGCGCCTAGCGGGAGTTACGAGCAGTACTTC. It is translated as CASSLAPSGSYEQYF.

J is TRBJ1-2 and V is TRBV15; 8 bases are a match to TRBD1. The J segment lost 7 bases and the V segment lost 3 bases, leaving 10 bases of the junction unmatched. The CDR3 is 15 amino acids. CDR1 is LNHNV and CDR2 is YYDKDF in the germline V gene (reference sequence). This chain's CDR3 is CATSSGPGQASGYTF. The CDR3, as DNA: TGTGCCACCAGCAGCGGACCGGGACAGGCTTCTGGCTACACCTTC.

This chain joins TRBV29-1 and TRBJ1-1; D might be TRBD1 (6 bases). Trimming left V 8 bases short and J 3 bases short, with 22 bases between. Germline CDR1 SQVTM, CDR2 ANQGSEA. This CDR3 comprises 15 residues. Here the CDR3 DNA reads TGCAGCTGCACACCGGGGGGGCCTAGGGACACTGAAGCTTTCTTT. This translates into CSCTPGGPRDTEAFF.

This clone occurred a few times. The V gene is TRBV4-3, the J gene TRBJ2-5; D ambiguous. The CDR3 spans 14 residues. The germline V and J ends were trimmed by 0 bases and 7 bases, with 12 bases remaining between them. In germline, CDR1 is LGHNA, CDR2 YSLEER. The CDR3 DNA follows: TGCGCCAGCAGCCAAGATCTCGTCAGGCGGACCCAGTACTTC. This sequence encodes CASSQDLVRRTQYF.

The chain links TRBV7-2 to TRBJ2-3, with 7 bases identical to TRBD2. The V and J ends lost 2 bases and 2 bases, in that order; junction bases with no gene match: 4. The germline V gene encodes CDR1 SGHTA and CDR2 FQGNSA. The CDR3 has 15 amino acids. The CDR3 nucleotides are TGTGCCAGCAGCTTATCTAGCGGATTCACAGATACGCAGTATTTT. Protein sequence: CASSLSSGFTDTQYF.

Concerning this clone: An end of the junction differs from the germline gene, which may be a read error. The chain joins TRBV2 to TRBJ1-4; 9 nucleotides match TRBD1. This CDR3 has 12 residues. Per germline, CDR1 SNHLY and CDR2 FYNNEI. CDR3 residues: CASREDRGELFF. Written as DNA, the CDR3 is TGTGCCAGCAGGGAAGACAGGGGGGAACTGTTTTTT.

The V and J genes are TRBV6-1 and TRBJ2-3; possibly TRBD1 for D (6 bases). CDR3 length: 14 residues. CDR1 is MNHNS and CDR2 is SASEGT in the germline V gene. V shed 5 bases and J shed 9 bases, with 18 bases lying between them. The CDR3 DNA is TGTGCCAGCAGTTCCGGGACATCATTCGGAACGCAGTATTTT. Translating gives CASSSGTSFGTQYF.

This sequence joins TRBV6-5 and TRBJ2-7, with TRBD1 identical over 10 bases. The trim removed 7 bases at V and 1 base at J, leaving 7 bases unmatched. Germline values: CDR1 MNHEY, CDR2 SVGAGI. The length of the CDR3 is 15 residues. The CDR3 coding sequence is TGTGCCAGCACCAATGACAGGGGGCATTCCTACGAGCAGTACTTC. This encodes CASTNDRGHSYEQYF.